The entry that follows covers one T cell receptor beta chain sequence. This clone was observed a handful of times. Its antigen is unknown. It has no much larger one-base neighbor in the sample; base qualities were not kept. Library creation used the immunoSEQ multiplex PCR assay. On the authors' methods: A statistical classification framework was developed to diagnose cytomegalovirus status using the catalog of TCR beta chain sequences. TCRdb obtained this table from immuneACCESS and retained in-frame rearrangements with V and J assigned. These tables miss some clones; where compared with another copy, unresolved V genes account for less than half of the shortfall, and the remainder is unexplained. V and J calls and clone size come straight from that table; D and trimming were deduced from the DNA. The sample yields some 200,000 clones; more than 65% were counted once. Roughly 2.8% of the sample is taken by the ten largest.

These data belong to a study of cytomegalovirus exposure and HLA in healthy donors (dated by TCRdb to 2016 to 2017). Turning to the overall study: According to a later analysis, one platform produced both the 120 validation repertoires and the 666 repertoires of the first cohort. High-throughput TCR immunosequencing, statistical association of individual TCRs with disease status, and machine learning were combined to predict cytomegalovirus infection status. The aim of the study was to test whether cataloging public T cell receptors could identify signatures of past pathogen exposure. Along with the approximately 700-subject first cohort, a separate validation cohort of some 130 different subjects was used. Study-level results and caveats: In vitro tests confirmed that three of the cytomegalovirus-associated TCR beta chains recognize cytomegalovirus antigens. Of the cluster scores, roughly 95% were above 0 in a later analysis, which found that TCRs clustered in the first cohort also tended to co-occur in the approximately 130 validation repertoires. The study listed 150 to 200 TCR beta chains as associated with cytomegalovirus. Cytomegalovirus status was reported to be diagnosed by the classifier with high specificity and sensitivity in both the original and validation cohorts. A later analysis lacked HLA typing for the validation cohort, so it scored co-occurrence in that cohort across all 110 or so repertoires. The authors suggested that the approach could potentially be generalized to other disease states and immunological phenotypes. Across donors, most TCR sequences were observed very rarely, whereas some public TCRs were present in many individuals.

The donors belonged to the validation cohort of about 120 subjects, which was separate from the roughly 670-subject first cohort. A distance of 7 bases separates the germline ends of V and J, which lose 4 bases and 0 bases respectively. Counted from cysteine to phenylalanine, this CDR3 has 13 amino acids. CDR3 DNA only is kept here, 39 bases in frame from base 1. Via the germline V gene, CDR1 is MGHRA and CDR2 YSYEKL. The rearrangement combines TRBV4-1 with TRBJ2-7, and possibly TRBD2, on 5 matching bases. Material for sequencing was PBMCs. The origin of this receptor is a woman under 30 in good health and CMV-seropositive. This receptor carries the CDR3 CASSRESSYEQYF. The bases are TGCGCCAGCAGCCGGGAGAGCTCCTACGAGCAGTACTTC.